Shown below are 19 T cell receptor beta chains from a single sample sequenced in a study of blood T cells in healthy people across ages. Alongside a J-beta primer mix, a sample-barcoded 5' primer served in a second PCR lasting 7 to 11 cycles. Using its own MiXCR run on the 5' RACE reads, TCRdb lists one record per CDR3 protein. Of some 1.5 million distinct CDR3 sequences listed, roughly 27% are singletons. The sample comprised blood. The receptors were sampled from a woman under 40 in good health.

V gene TRBV5-4 combines with J gene TRBJ1-4, with no clear D. CDR1 is SGHNT, CDR2 YYREEE, per germline (reference sequence). V was pared by 3 bases and J by 1 base, with 7 bases between. The CDR3 has 14 residues. CDR3 amino acids: CASSSYKTNEKLFF. The CDR3 region has the DNA TGTGCCAGCAGCTCATATAAAACTAATGAAAAACTGTTTTTT.

This clonotype was recorded a few times. The chain links TRBV5-1 to TRBJ1-1, with D possibly matching TRBD1 (6 bases). The V end was cut by 6 bases, the J end by 2 bases, with 14 bases between. Germline V gene lookup returns CDR1 SGHRS and CDR2 YFSETQ. CDR3 size: 14 residues. CDR3 DNA sequence: TGCGCCAGCACCTGGACAGACTATAACACTGAAGCTTTCTTT. This translates into CASTWTDYNTEAFF.

This clonotype showed up just a few times. The V call is TRBV5-1, the J call TRBJ1-1; perhaps TRBD1 as D (5 bases). The CDR3 extends over 13 amino acids. CDR1 is SGHRS and CDR2 is YFSETQ in the germline V gene. V dropped 4 bases and J dropped 1 base, with 8 bases sitting between them. CDR3 nucleotide sequence: TGCGCCAGCAGCGCCCAGGGGAACACTGAAGCTTTCTTT. It yields the protein CASSAQGNTEAFF.

Many counts were recorded for this clonotype. The rearrangement links TRBV9 to TRBJ2-6; D unclear. Germline-derived CDR1 and CDR2 are SGDLS and YYNGEE. V lost 4 bases, J lost 0 bases, and 11 bases lay in between. The CDR3 sequence is 16 residues long. CDR3 sequence reads: CASSPFDRSGANVLTF. The CDR3 DNA follows: TGTGCCAGCAGCCCGTTTGACCGCTCTGGGGCCAACGTCCTGACTTTC.

This clonotype has just a few counts. The rearrangement uses TRBV7-2 and TRBJ2-3; D may correspond to TRBD1 or TRBD2 (5 bases each). Trimming pared 2 bases from V and 5 bases from J, leaving 20 bases between. This CDR3 comprises 17 residues. CDR1 is SGHTA, CDR2 FQGNSA, per germline. In DNA, the CDR3 is TGTGCCAGCAGCTTACTTCCGGGACCGCCTAAGAAAGATACGCAGTATTTT. It specifies CASSLLPGPPKKDTQYF.

The chain uses TRBV7-9 and TRBJ2-3, with no clear D. Germline V lookup: CDR1 SEHNR, CDR2 FQNEAQ (reference sequence). The CDR3 contains 13 residues. The V and J ends lost 7 bases and 0 bases respectively, with 8 bases between them. CDR3 region: CASNHKSTDTQYF. CDR3 bases: TGTGCCAGCAACCACAAAAGCACAGATACGCAGTATTTT.

This clonotype was seen a single time. V is TRBV20-1 and J is TRBJ2-7, with D unclear. V shed 2 bases and J shed 7 bases, with 30 bases lying between them. Germline lookup yields CDR1 DFQATT and CDR2 SNEGSKA (reference sequence). CDR3 size: 18 residues. The CDR3 nucleotides are TGCAGTGCTAGAAACCGGTTCGAAGGCAGAGCCTCCTACAATGAGCAGTACTTC. It codes for CSARNRFEGRASYNEQYF.

This clonotype was found many times. The chain has TRBV5-1 and TRBJ2-7; 9 bases line up with TRBD1. Germline V gives CDR1 SGHRS, CDR2 YFSETQ. CDR3 length equals 13 residues. Losses at the gene ends were 4 bases for V and 6 bases for J; bases not matched to a gene: 5. CDR3 region: CASSNGQGIEQYF. In DNA, the CDR3 is TGCGCCAGCAGCAATGGACAGGGGATCGAGCAGTACTTC.

The chain links TRBV29-1 to TRBJ1-2, with 8 nucleotides matching TRBD1. With V trimmed by 4 bases and J by 8 bases, 6 bases remained unmatched. Per germline, CDR1 SQVTM and CDR2 ANQGSEA. The CDR3 is made up of 12 amino acids. The CDR3 sequence: CSVGDRGIGYTF. The CDR3 region has the DNA TGCAGCGTTGGCGACAGGGGAATCGGCTACACCTTC.

V is TRBV20-1 and J is TRBJ2-1, with 13 bases aligning to TRBD2. Germline values: CDR1 DFQATT, CDR2 SNEGSKA (reference sequence). The V gene end was trimmed by 1 base and the J gene end by 2 bases; junction bases not matched to a gene: 2. The CDR3 runs to 16 residues. The CDR3 region is CSARVTSGGAYNEQFF. In DNA, the CDR3 is TGCAGTGCTAGAGTAACTAGCGGGGGGGCCTACAATGAGCAGTTCTTC.

There are many counts of this clonotype. The CDR3, as DNA: TGTGCCAGCAGTTTAGAAGTGGGTAGGAACATTCAGTACTTC. Protein sequence: CASSLEVGRNIQYF. This chain joins TRBV12-3 or TRBV12-4 and TRBJ2-4; D gene uncertain. Deletions cut 1 base from V and 7 bases from J, with 11 bases between. CDR3 length: 14 amino acids.

The chain combines TRBV6-2 or TRBV6-3 with TRBJ2-1; TRBD2 matches 12 bases. V was pared by 5 bases and J by 6 bases, with 5 bases of the junction left unmatched. The germline V gene encodes CDR1 MNHEY and CDR2 SVGEGT. This CDR3 region has 15 residues. The CDR3 DNA is TGTGCCAGCAGTGGGACTAGCGGGCCGGGCAATGAGCAGTTCTTC. Amino acid sequence: CASSGTSGPGNEQFF.

Only a few counts were recorded for this clonotype. CDR3 residues: CASSFTTDSEAFF. The CDR3 nucleotides read TGTGCCAGCAGTTTCACTACCGACAGTGAAGCTTTCTTT. V is TRBV12-3 or TRBV12-4 and J is TRBJ1-1, with D possibly matching TRBD1 (5 bases). This CDR3 is built from 13 residues. Trimming removed 3 bases at V and 7 bases at J, with 12 bases between.

Concerning this clonotype: An end of the junction does not agree with germline; a read error may underlie this. V and J are TRBV30 and TRBJ2-3, with TRBD2 matching 12 bases. The CDR3 runs 14 residues. The germline CDR1 and CDR2 sequences are GTSNPN and SVGIG (reference sequence). CDR3 nucleotide sequence: TGTGCCTGCCACGGACTAGCGGGGACAGATCCGCAGTATTTT. Protein: CACHGLAGTDPQYF.

This clonotype showed up just a few times. The chain recombines TRBV18 with TRBJ1-2, with D unclear. This CDR3 contains 14 residues. Germline CDR1 is KGHSH and CDR2 is LQKENI. The germline V and J ends were trimmed by 3 bases and 4 bases, with 12 bases remaining between them. CDR3 in amino acids: CASSPQDLRYGYTF. DNA for the CDR3: TGTGCCAGCTCACCTCAGGACTTACGCTATGGCTACACCTTC.

V is TRBV24-1 and J is TRBJ1-2; 8 bases line up with TRBD1. The CDR3 extends over 13 amino acids. Germline loops: CDR1 KGHDR, CDR2 SFDVKD. V shed 9 bases and J 7 bases; nucleotides not matched to a gene: 9. DNA of the CDR3: TGTGCCACCGGGGACAGGACGAACGGTGGCTACACCTTC. Amino acid sequence: CATGDRTNGGYTF.

This clonotype has more than one count but fewer than ten. The CDR3 spells CASSHVRRLGGREQYF. The CDR3, as DNA: TGCGCCAGCAGCCACGTTAGAAGGCTAGGTGGGCGCGAGCAGTACTTC. The J gene is TRBJ2-7, the V gene TRBV4-1; no reliable D call. The CDR3 is made up of 16 amino acids. Trimming shortened V by 3 bases and J by 6 bases, and 21 bases separated the two germline ends. Germline-derived CDR1 and CDR2 are MGHRA and YSYEKL.

The CDR3 DNA is TGTGCCAGCAGCCTGTTTGGGGCCGGGGAGCTGTTTTTT. Its translation is CASSLFGAGELFF. This chain connects TRBV11-3 to TRBJ2-2; D unclear. The CDR3 spans 13 residues. Trimming took off 5 bases at V and 6 bases at J, with 10 bases between the two ends. CDR1 SGHNT and CDR2 YENEEA come from the germline V gene.

Concerning this clonotype: This could be a read error, since a much larger clone is one nucleotide away. The chain recombines TRBV12-3 or TRBV12-4 with TRBJ2-7, with TRBD2 matching 7 bases. CDR3 length equals 13 residues. The chain's CDR3 is CASRAGTNYKQYF. In nucleotides, the CDR3 is TGTGCCAGCAGAGCCGGGACTAACTACAAGCAGTACTTC.